This T cell receptor beta chain came from a study of Graves' ophthalmopathy and Graves' hyperthyroidism. The authors amplified TCR beta CDR3 regions from RNA transcripts. RT-PCR in the first round used HTBI primers; a second-round multiplex PCR followed. In TCRdb, the multiplex PCR reads were re-called with MiXCR into one record per CDR3 protein. The table includes around 590,000 distinct CDR3 sequences, about 40% detected once. In this sample, this clonotype turned up many times. The authors enrolled newly diagnosed hyperthyroidism patients aged 18 to 65 with under 2 months' duration. Among the exclusions were patients with other autoimmune diseases, uncontrolled infections, pregnancy or lactation. Diagnoses were established from clinical symptoms, serum thyroxine, TRAb, thyroid ultrasound and orbital computed tomography. This CDR3 spans 12 amino acids. The V end lost 5 bases, the J end lost 10 bases, and 17 bases lay between the germline ends. Germline values: CDR1 SQVTM, CDR2 ANQGSEA.

This sequence was found in an adult man with Graves' hyperthyroidism. The sample consisted of peripheral blood or thyroid tissue (not recorded which). The chain is built from TRBV29-1 and TRBJ1-2; possible D gene TRBD1, 5 bases. This CDR3 reads CSVWGTLGDYTF. Written as DNA, the CDR3 is TGCAGCGTTTGGGGCACCTTGGGTGACTACACCTTC.